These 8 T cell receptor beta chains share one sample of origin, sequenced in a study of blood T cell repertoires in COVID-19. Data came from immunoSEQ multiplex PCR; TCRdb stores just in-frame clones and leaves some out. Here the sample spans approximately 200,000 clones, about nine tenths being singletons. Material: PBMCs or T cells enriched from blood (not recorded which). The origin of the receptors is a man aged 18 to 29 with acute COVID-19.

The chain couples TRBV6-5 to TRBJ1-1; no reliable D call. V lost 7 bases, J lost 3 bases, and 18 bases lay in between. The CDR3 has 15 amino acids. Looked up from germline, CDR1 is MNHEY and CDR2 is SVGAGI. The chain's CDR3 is CASMRVYREDTEAFF. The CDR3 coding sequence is TGTGCCAGCATGAGAGTATACCGCGAGGACACTGAAGCTTTCTTT.

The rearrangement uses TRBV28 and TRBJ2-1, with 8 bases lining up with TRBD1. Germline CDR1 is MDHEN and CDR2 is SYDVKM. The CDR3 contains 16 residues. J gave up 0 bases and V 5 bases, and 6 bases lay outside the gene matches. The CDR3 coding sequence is TGTGCCAGCAGTCTCTGGGACAGGAGCTCCTACAATGAGCAGTTCTTC. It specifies CASSLWDRSSYNEQFF.

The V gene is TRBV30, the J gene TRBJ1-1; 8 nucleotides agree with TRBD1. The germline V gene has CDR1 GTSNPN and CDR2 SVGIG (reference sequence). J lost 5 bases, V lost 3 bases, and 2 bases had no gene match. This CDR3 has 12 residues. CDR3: CAWRRTGTEAFF. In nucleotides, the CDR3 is TGTGCCTGGAGGAGGACAGGGACTGAAGCTTTCTTT.

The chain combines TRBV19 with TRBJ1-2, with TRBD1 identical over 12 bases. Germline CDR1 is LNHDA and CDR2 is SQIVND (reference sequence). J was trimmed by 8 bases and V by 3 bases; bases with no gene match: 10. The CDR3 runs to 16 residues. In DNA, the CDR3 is TGTGCCAGTAGTATTTCCGGGACAGGGGGCTCTGGAGGCTACACCTTC. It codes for CASSISGTGGSGGYTF. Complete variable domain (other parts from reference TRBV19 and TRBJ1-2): DGGITQSPKYLFRKEGQNVTLSCEQNLNHDAMYWYRQDPGQGLRLIYYSQIVNDFQKGDIAEGYSVSREKKESFPLTVTSAQKNPTAFYLCASSISGTGGSGGYTFGSGTRLTVV.

The CDR3 DNA follows: TGTGCCAGCAGCGTCGGGACAGTGAACACCGGGGAGCTGTTTTTT. Translating it yields CASSVGTVNTGELFF. This rearrangement joins TRBV5-5 to TRBJ2-2, with 7 nucleotides matching TRBD1. Germline-derived CDR1 and CDR2 are SGHKS and YYEKEE (reference sequence). The CDR3 length is 15 residues. J gave up 1 base and V 4 bases, and 4 bases lay outside the gene matches.

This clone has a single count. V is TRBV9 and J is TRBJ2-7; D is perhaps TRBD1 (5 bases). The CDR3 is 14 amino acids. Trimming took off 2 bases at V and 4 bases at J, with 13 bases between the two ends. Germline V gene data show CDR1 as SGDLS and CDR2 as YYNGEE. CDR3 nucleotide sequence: TGTGCCAGCAGCGTGGACACGGATCGGTACGAGCAGTACTTC. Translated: CASSVDTDRYEQYF.

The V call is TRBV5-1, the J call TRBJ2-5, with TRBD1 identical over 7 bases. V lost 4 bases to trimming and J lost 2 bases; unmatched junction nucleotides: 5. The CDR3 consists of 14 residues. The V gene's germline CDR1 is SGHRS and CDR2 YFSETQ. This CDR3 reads CASSAGTVQETQYF. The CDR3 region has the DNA TGCGCCAGCAGCGCCGGGACAGTACAAGAGACCCAGTACTTC.

CDR3 coding DNA: TGCGCCAGCAGCCGTCCCGGAGAGGCTAATGGGGAGACCCAGTACTTC. Translation: CASSRPGEANGETQYF. V gene TRBV4-1 combines with J gene TRBJ2-5, with D unresolved. From germline, CDR1 is MGHRA and CDR2 YSYEKL. This CDR3 has 16 amino acids. V dropped 4 bases and J dropped 5 bases, with 20 bases sitting between them.